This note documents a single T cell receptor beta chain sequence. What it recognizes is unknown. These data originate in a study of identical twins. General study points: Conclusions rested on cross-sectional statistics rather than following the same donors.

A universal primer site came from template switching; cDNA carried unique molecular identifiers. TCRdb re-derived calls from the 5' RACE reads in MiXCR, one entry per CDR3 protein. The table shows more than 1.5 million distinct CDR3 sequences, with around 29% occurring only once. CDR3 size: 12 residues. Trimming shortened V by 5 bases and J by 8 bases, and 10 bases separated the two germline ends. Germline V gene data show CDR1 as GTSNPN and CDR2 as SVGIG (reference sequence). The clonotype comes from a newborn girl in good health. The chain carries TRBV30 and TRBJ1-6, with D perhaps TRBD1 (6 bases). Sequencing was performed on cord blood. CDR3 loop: CAWDRTYSPLHF. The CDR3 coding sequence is TGTGCCTGGGACAGGACCTATTCACCCCTCCACTTT. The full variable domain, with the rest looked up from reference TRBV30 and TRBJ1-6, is SQTIHQWPATLVQPVGSPLSLECTVEGTSNPNLYWYRQAAGRGLQLLFYSVGIGQISSEVPQNLSASRPQDRQFILSSKKLLLSDSGFYLCAWDRTYSPLHFGNGTRLTVT.